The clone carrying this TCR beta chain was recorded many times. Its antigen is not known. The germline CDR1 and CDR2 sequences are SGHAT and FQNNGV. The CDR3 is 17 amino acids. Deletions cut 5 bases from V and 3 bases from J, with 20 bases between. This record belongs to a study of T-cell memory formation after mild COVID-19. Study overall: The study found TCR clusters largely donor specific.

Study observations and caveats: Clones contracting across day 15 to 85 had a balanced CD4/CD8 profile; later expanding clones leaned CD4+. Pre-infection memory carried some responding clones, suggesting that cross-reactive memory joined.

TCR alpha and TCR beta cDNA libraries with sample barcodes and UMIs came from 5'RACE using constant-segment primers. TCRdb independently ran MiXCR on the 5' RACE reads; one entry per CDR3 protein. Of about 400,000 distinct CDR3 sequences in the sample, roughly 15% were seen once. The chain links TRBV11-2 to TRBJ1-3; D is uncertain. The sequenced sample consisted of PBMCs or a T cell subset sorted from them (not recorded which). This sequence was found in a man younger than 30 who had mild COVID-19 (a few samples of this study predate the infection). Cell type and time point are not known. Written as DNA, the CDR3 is TGTGCCAGCAGCCCCCTCGGTGGGCGGGAGCTTGGAAACACCATATATTTT. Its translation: CASSPLGGRELGNTIYF.